Below, 20 T cell receptor beta chains from the same sample are listed, as sequenced in a study of shared clonotypes between healthy human individuals. Sequenced by immunoSEQ multiplex PCR; TCRdb stores in-frame clones only, minus some. The sample yields more than 2,000,000 clones, 85% to 95% seen once. The sample comprised naive CD4+ T cells sorted from blood. Subset reported: CD45RA+ positively selected. All receptors derive from a man between 18 and 35 years old in good health.

Comment on this clone: The same CDR3 is also encoded by other DNA sequences in this sample. The rearrangement uses TRBV6-1 and TRBJ2-5, with 10 bases fitting TRBD2. V was clipped by 6 bases and J by 4 bases; unmatched bases: 2. This CDR3 is built from 13 residues. Per germline, CDR1 MNHNS and CDR2 SASEGT. CDR3 in amino acids: CASRLAGGETQYF. The CDR3 bases are TGTGCCAGCAGGTTAGCGGGGGGAGAGACCCAGTACTTC.

In DNA, the CDR3 is TGCAGCGTTAGGAGCGGGTCGGCCAGCTCCTACGAGCAGTACTTC. Translation: CSVRSGSASSYEQYF. J is TRBJ2-7 and V is TRBV29-1; possibly TRBD2 for D (6 bases). Germline V gene sequence: CDR1 SQVTM, CDR2 ANQGSEA. V lost 5 bases and J 0 bases, leaving 17 bases between the germline ends. The CDR3 has 15 residues.

V is TRBV7-6 and J is TRBJ1-1; D not certain. From germline, CDR1 is SGHVS and CDR2 FNYEAQ. This CDR3 is built from 15 residues. V lost 0 bases, J lost 1 base, and 9 bases lay in between. CDR3 nucleotide sequence: TGTGCCAGCAGCTTAGCGGCCAGGACGAACACTGAAGCTTTCTTT. Amino acids: CASSLAARTNTEAFF.

V usage is TRBV4-2 and J usage is TRBJ2-1; possible D gene TRBD2, 6 bases. The CDR3 loop spans 17 amino acids. The V gene's germline CDR1 is LGHNA and CDR2 YNFKEQ. V lost 0 bases and J 6 bases, leaving 18 bases between the germline ends. The CDR3 bases are TGTGCCAGCAGCCAAGATTCAACCGGGGGAATCTTCAATGAGCAGTTCTTC. Its translation: CASSQDSTGGIFNEQFF.

The V call is TRBV11-2, the J call TRBJ2-7; D might be TRBD1 (5 bases). The V and J ends lost 3 bases and 4 bases respectively, with 13 bases between them. Germline assignment: CDR1 SGHAT and CDR2 FQNNGV. The CDR3 runs to 14 residues. CDR3 protein: CASSFEAGPYEQYF. In DNA, the CDR3 is TGTGCCAGCAGCTTCGAGGCAGGGCCTTACGAGCAGTACTTC.

V gene TRBV7-8 combines with J gene TRBJ2-3; tentatively, D is TRBD2 (5 bases). Germline V lookup: CDR1 SGHVS, CDR2 FQNEAQ. V lost 4 bases to trimming and J lost 1 base, with 15 bases between them. The CDR3 loop spans 16 amino acids. Written as DNA, the CDR3 is TGTGCCAGCAGCTCCGGACTCCTTGCCGGCACAGATACGCAGTATTTT. It is translated as CASSSGLLAGTDTQYF. The whole variable domain, remainder taken from reference TRBV7-8 and TRBJ2-3, is GAGVSQSPRYKVAKRGQDVALRCDPISGHVSLFWYQQALGQGPEFLTYFQNEAQLDKSGLPSDRFFAERPEGSVSTLKIQRTQQEDSAVYLCASSSGLLAGTDTQYFGPGTRLTVL.

The chain employs TRBV7-2 and TRBJ2-5, with D maybe TRBD2 (6 bases). V was cut by 2 bases and J by 1 base, with 23 bases left in between. This CDR3 spans 19 amino acids. CDR1 SGHTA and CDR2 FQGNSA come from the germline V gene. The CDR3 here is CASSLRAVIVGGSQETQYF. CDR3 in DNA: TGTGCCAGCAGCTTAAGAGCGGTAATTGTGGGAGGCAGCCAAGAGACCCAGTACTTC.

V gene TRBV7-9 combines with J gene TRBJ2-3, with 10 bases aligning to TRBD2. This CDR3 is 17 amino acids long. In germline, CDR1 is SEHNR, CDR2 FQNEAQ (reference sequence). The V segment lost 2 bases and the J segment 0 bases; nucleotides outside the gene matches: 5. CDR3 residues: CASSLLSGGASTDTQYF. The CDR3 coding sequence is TGTGCCAGCAGCTTATTAAGCGGGGGGGCTAGCACAGATACGCAGTATTTT.

The chain carries TRBV6-5 and TRBJ2-7, with no clear D. V was pared by 2 bases and J by 4 bases, with 18 bases between. Looked up from germline, CDR1 is MNHEY and CDR2 is SVGAGI. The CDR3 consists of 16 residues. The CDR3: CASSYGPSSDGYEQYF. Here the CDR3 DNA reads TGTGCCAGCAGTTACGGTCCCAGCAGCGATGGGTACGAGCAGTACTTC.

V is TRBV6-1 and J is TRBJ1-1; no clear D. CDR1 and CDR2 from the germline V gene are MNHNS and SASEGT. With 6 bases removed from V and 2 bases from J, the gap between germline ends came to 10 bases. This CDR3 spans 13 amino acids. DNA for the CDR3: TGTGCCAGCAGGTTCACAGAAAACACTGAAGCTTTCTTT. It translates to CASRFTENTEAFF.

The V gene is TRBV6-6, the J gene TRBJ1-6, with TRBD1 as a possible D gene (5 bases). Trimming left V 10 bases short and J 6 bases short, with 16 bases between. From germline, CDR1 is MNHNY and CDR2 SVGAGI (reference sequence). CDR3 size: 14 residues. Here the CDR3 reads CAIQGFIGNSPLHF. The CDR3 coding sequence is TGTGCCATCCAGGGTTTTATCGGTAATTCACCCCTCCACTTT.

This chain connects TRBV9 to TRBJ2-4; 7 nucleotides line up with TRBD2. There are 16 residues in the CDR3. The germline gives CDR1 SGDLS, CDR2 YYNGEE. V dropped 0 bases and J dropped 5; count of bases not matched to a gene: 8. The chain's CDR3 is CASSVEASGPQNIQYF. Written as DNA, the CDR3 is TGTGCCAGCAGCGTAGAGGCTAGCGGACCCCAAAACATTCAGTACTTC.

On this clone itself: The sample has other DNA sequences that encode this CDR3 too. CDR3 nucleotide sequence: TGTGCCAGTAGTATCGGGGGGACAGGGGTCTACGAGCAGTACTTC. Residues: CASSIGGTGVYEQYF. The chain combines TRBV19 with TRBJ2-7, with TRBD1 matching over 10 bases. V lost 3 bases, J lost 3 bases, and 5 bases stayed unmatched. Per the germline V gene, CDR1 is LNHDA and CDR2 is SQIVND (reference sequence). The CDR3 covers 15 residues.

V and J are TRBV19 and TRBJ1-1; unclear D gene. Trimming left V 2 bases short and J 10 bases short, with 11 bases between. This CDR3 spans 12 amino acids. The germline CDR1 and CDR2 sequences are LNHDA and SQIVND (reference sequence). The CDR3 coding sequence is TGTGCCAGTAGTATATACCCAGCGGGAGCTTTCTTT. Amino acids: CASSIYPAGAFF.

This rearrangement joins TRBV30 to TRBJ2-3; the D gene is possibly TRBD2 (6 bases). This CDR3 comprises 13 residues. V lost 3 bases and J 14 bases, leaving 21 bases between the germline ends. Germline lookup yields CDR1 GTSNPN and CDR2 SVGIG (reference sequence). The CDR3 reads CAWSPRGVMGGYF. CDR3 nucleotides: TGTGCCTGGAGCCCGAGAGGAGTCATGGGGGGGTATTTT.

The chain uses TRBV11-2 and TRBJ2-5; 7 bases align to TRBD1. Germline trimming cut 5 bases from V and 5 bases from J; bases unmatched to any gene: 5. Germline assignment: CDR1 SGHAT and CDR2 FQNNGV. The CDR3 is 13 amino acids. The CDR3 sequence is CASSQTGLETQYF. CDR3 coding DNA: TGTGCCAGCAGCCAGACAGGGTTGGAGACCCAGTACTTC.

The chain is built from TRBV6-1 and TRBJ1-6; 8 bases match TRBD1. The CDR3 is made up of 14 amino acids. Per germline, CDR1 MNHNS and CDR2 SASEGT. Trimming cost V 4 bases and J 10 bases; bases outside gene matches: 6. CDR3 nucleotides: TGTGCCAGCAGTGGCCGTTCAGGGGGCTCACCCCTCCACTTT. This sequence encodes CASSGRSGGSPLHF.

V and J are TRBV6-6 and TRBJ2-1; TRBD2 aligns across 7 bases. CDR1 is MNHNY, CDR2 SVGAGI, per germline (reference sequence). V shed 4 bases, J shed 0 bases, and the junction held 3 bases outside the gene matches. The CDR3 has 15 amino acids. The chain's CDR3 is CASSLRGSSYNEQFF. As DNA, the CDR3 is TGTGCCAGCAGTTTGCGCGGGAGCTCCTACAATGAGCAGTTCTTC.

The DNA of the CDR3 is TGTGCCAGCAGCCCGGGACTAGCGGGAGTTATCGGCTCCTACAATGAGCAGTTCTTC. It yields the protein CASSPGLAGVIGSYNEQFF. This chain links TRBV7-9 with TRBJ2-1, with 14 positions matching TRBD2. Losses at the gene ends were 5 bases for V and 0 bases for J; bases not matched to a gene: 9. CDR1 and CDR2 from the germline V gene are SEHNR and FQNEAQ (reference sequence). The CDR3 is made up of 19 amino acids.

The gene calls are TRBV30 and TRBJ1-2; tentatively, D is TRBD1 (6 bases). The germline CDR1 and CDR2 sequences are GTSNPN and SVGIG (reference sequence). This CDR3 has 12 residues. Trimming took off 4 bases at V and 6 bases at J, with 12 bases between the two ends. The CDR3 region has the DNA TGTGCCTGGAAAGGAGGGGGGAATGGCTACACCTTC. It yields the protein CAWKGGGNGYTF.